The 26 T cell receptor beta chains below were found in one sample sequenced in a study of T cell repertoires in cytomegalovirus infection. TCRdb processed the reads anew with MiXCR; each CDR3 protein has one entry. The data show approximately 770,000 distinct CDR3 sequences, almost 30% seen once. For these receptors, no antigen is known. This sample comprised cultured CD8+ T cells from PBMCs, obtained from culture after CMV antigen stimulation. These TCRs come from a human donor in good health (CMV status not recorded). Some clones in this sample may be carry-over from other donors' samples.

This clonotype was counted at least ten times. The rearrangement joins TRBV6-1 to TRBJ2-1; unclear D gene. Germline CDR1 reads MNHNS; CDR2 reads SASEGT. V was trimmed by 4 bases and J by 7 bases, leaving 14 bases between them. The CDR3 is made up of 14 amino acids. CDR3 nucleotides: TGTGCCAGCAGTGCTGGCCCACTCAGTAATGAGCAGTTCTTC. Amino acids: CASSAGPLSNEQFF.

In this sample, this clonotype turned up a few times. The chain combines TRBV7-9 with TRBJ1-2; D perhaps matches TRBD1 (6 bases). The CDR3 contains 11 residues. Germline V gene lookup returns CDR1 SEHNR and CDR2 FQNEAQ (reference sequence). V gave up 4 bases and J gave up 8 bases, with 8 bases separating them. The CDR3 bases are TGTGCCAGCAGCTCACAGGGAGGCTACACCTTC. This translates into CASSSQGGYTF. The variable domain in full, with the rest retrieved from reference TRBV7-9 and TRBJ1-2, is DTGVSQNPRHKITKRGQNVTFRCDPISEHNRLYWYRQTLGQGPEFLTYFQNEAQLEKSRLLSDRFSAERPKGSFSTLEIQRTEQGDSAMYLCASSSQGGYTFGSGTRLTVV.

This clonotype showed up just a few times. This chain joins TRBV19 and TRBJ2-1, with 9 bases lining up with TRBD1. Trimming cost V 3 bases and J 10 bases; bases outside gene matches: 4. The CDR3 is 13 residues long. CDR1 LNHDA and CDR2 SQIVND come from the germline V gene (reference sequence). The CDR3 DNA follows: TGTGCCAGTAGTATTCTAACAGGGGGCGAGCAGTTCTTC. Amino acid sequence: CASSILTGGEQFF. The full variable domain, in which reference TRBV19 and TRBJ2-1 provide the parts outside the CDR3, is DGGITQSPKYLFRKEGQNVTLSCEQNLNHDAMYWYRQDPGQGLRLIYYSQIVNDFQKGDIAEGYSVSREKKESFPLTVTSAQKNPTAFYLCASSILTGGEQFFGPGTRLTVL.

Remarks on this clonotype: An end of the junction does not agree with germline; a read error may underlie this. This chain joins TRBV7-7 and TRBJ2-5, with a possible D match to TRBD2 (7 bases). The CDR3 loop spans 14 amino acids. Germline loops: CDR1 SSHAT, CDR2 FNYEAQ (reference sequence). CDR3 coding DNA: TGTGCTAGCAGCTTAGGGGGGGTGATCGAGACCCAGTACTTC. Its protein is CASSLGGVIETQYF.

This clonotype was seen a handful of times. The chain couples TRBV19 to TRBJ2-7, with 7 bases fitting TRBD1. Germline V gene sequence: CDR1 LNHDA, CDR2 SQIVND (reference sequence). The CDR3 covers 15 residues. Unmatched junction bases numbered 10, after V lost 4 bases and J lost 4 bases. The chain's CDR3 is CASSSRDSGLYEQYF. CDR3 coding DNA: TGTGCCAGTAGTAGCCGGGACAGCGGCCTATACGAGCAGTACTTC.

The J gene is TRBJ1-1, the V gene TRBV4-1, with 8 bases aligning to TRBD1. The junction had 11 bases not matched to a gene; V was cut back by 4 bases and J by 1 base. The CDR3 extends over 17 amino acids. Germline CDR1 MGHRA, CDR2 YSYEKL. This chain's CDR3 is CASSRPDAGGGNTEAFF. As DNA, the CDR3 is TGCGCCAGCAGCCGCCCGGACGCAGGGGGCGGGAACACTGAAGCTTTCTTT.

V usage is TRBV5-6 and J usage is TRBJ1-2; a weak D match, TRBD1 (6 bases). Germline V lookup: CDR1 SGHDT, CDR2 YYEEEE. The CDR3 length is 16 residues. The V gene lost 4 bases and the J gene lost 0 bases, with 16 bases spanning the gap. Written as DNA, the CDR3 is TGTGCCAGCAGCCCGATGCCGGGACACACTAACTATGGCTACACCTTC. It is translated as CASSPMPGHTNYGYTF.

The chain combines TRBV7-6 with TRBJ2-1, with a possible D match to TRBD1 (6 bases). CDR1 and CDR2 (germline): SGHVS, FNYEAQ. The ends were cut back, 3 bases at V and 8 bases at J, with 11 bases in the middle. This CDR3 region has 13 residues. The CDR3 nucleotides read TGTGCCAGCAGCTTCGGACAGTTTTATGAGCAGTTCTTC. It codes for CASSFGQFYEQFF.

The rearrangement joins TRBV6-6 to TRBJ1-2; 12 bases are a match to TRBD1. Trimming at V came to 4 bases and at J to 7 bases, leaving 13 bases not matched to a gene. This CDR3 comprises 17 residues. CDR1 is MNHNY and CDR2 is SVGAGI in the germline V gene (reference sequence). CDR3 bases: TGTGCCAGCAGTTCCAAGGGACAGGGGGCGCCGGGAGGTGGCTACACCTTC. This translates into CASSSKGQGAPGGGYTF.

The chain links TRBV5-1 to TRBJ1-1, with no clear D. Germline V gives CDR1 SGHRS, CDR2 YFSETQ. Trimming stripped 2 bases from V and 10 bases from J, with 21 bases between. This CDR3 is built from 15 residues. CDR3: CASSFRTDLSDGAFF. As DNA, the CDR3 is TGCGCCAGCAGCTTTCGGACGGATTTAAGTGATGGAGCTTTCTTT.

V gene TRBV7-6 combines with J gene TRBJ2-1; possibly TRBD1 for D (7 bases). V lost 1 base, J lost 7 bases, and 14 bases lay in between. The CDR3 loop spans 15 amino acids. The germline gives CDR1 SGHVS, CDR2 FNYEAQ. CDR3: CASSLVEGAPNEQFF. The CDR3 region has the DNA TGTGCCAGCAGCTTAGTGGAGGGGGCGCCAAATGAGCAGTTCTTC.

The J gene is TRBJ1-2, the V gene TRBV19; 8 nucleotides match TRBD1. The trim removed 4 bases at V and 4 bases at J, leaving 5 bases unmatched. The CDR3 covers 14 residues. Germline assignment: CDR1 LNHDA and CDR2 SQIVND (reference sequence). The CDR3 region has the DNA TGTGCCAGTAGTAGATCAGGGGGCGTCTATGGCTACACCTTC. Protein sequence: CASSRSGGVYGYTF.

This clonotype was counted between two and nine times. The rearrangement links TRBV20-1 to TRBJ2-7; 7 bases are shared with TRBD1. The germline V gene has CDR1 DFQATT and CDR2 SNEGSKA (reference sequence). The CDR3 is 12 amino acids. The V gene end was trimmed by 3 bases and the J gene end by 3 bases; junction bases not matched to a gene: 2. This chain's CDR3 is CSARSGGYEQYF. CDR3 coding DNA: TGCAGTGCTAGGTCAGGGGGCTACGAGCAGTACTTC.

V is TRBV19 and J is TRBJ1-1; no firm D call. Germline CDR1 and CDR2: LNHDA and SQIVND (reference sequence). The V gene lost 3 bases and the J gene lost 0 bases, with 8 bases spanning the gap. The CDR3 spans 14 residues. Here the CDR3 reads CASSIFPLNTEAFF. For the CDR3, the DNA is TGTGCCAGTAGTATTTTTCCCCTGAACACTGAAGCTTTCTTT.

The chain combines TRBV7-9 with TRBJ2-1, with 9 bases identical to TRBD2. The CDR3 is 16 amino acids. The V and J ends lost 5 bases and 3 bases, in that order; junction bases with no gene match: 8. The germline CDR1 and CDR2 sequences are SEHNR and FQNEAQ (reference sequence). CDR3 protein: CASSGLASPDYNEQFF. As DNA, the CDR3 is TGTGCCAGCAGCGGACTAGCGTCCCCGGACTACAATGAGCAGTTCTTC.

The chain uses TRBV12-3 or TRBV12-4 and TRBJ1-2; D not resolved. Trimming cost V 5 bases and J 3 bases, with 10 bases left between them. This CDR3 is 13 amino acids long. The CDR3 here is CASSPNVYYGYTF. CDR3 DNA: TGTGCCAGCAGTCCGAACGTTTACTATGGCTACACCTTC.

This clonotype was observed at least ten times. CDR3: CATPGQVYTGELFF. CDR3 DNA sequence: TGTGCCACTCCGGGACAGGTTTACACCGGGGAGCTGTTTTTT. V gene TRBV7-9 combines with J gene TRBJ2-2; 8 nucleotides match TRBD1. The CDR3 runs to 14 residues. Germline CDR1 SEHNR, CDR2 FQNEAQ (reference sequence). J was trimmed by 3 bases and V by 10 bases; bases with no gene match: 7.

This clonotype was counted a few times. This chain joins TRBV14 and TRBJ1-2; D remains ambiguous. V was trimmed by 0 bases and J by 5 bases, leaving 13 bases between them. CDR1 is SGHDN, CDR2 FVKESK, per germline. CDR3 size: 15 residues. In nucleotides, the CDR3 is TGTGCCAGCAGCCAAGATACACACCCTTTTTATGGCTACACCTTC. Its translation: CASSQDTHPFYGYTF.

This chain connects TRBV7-6 to TRBJ1-1; D might be TRBD1 (6 bases). V dropped 1 base and J dropped 6 bases, with 12 bases sitting between them. The CDR3 spans 14 residues. CDR1 is SGHVS and CDR2 is FNYEAQ in the germline V gene. The DNA for the CDR3 is TGTGCCAGCAGCTTAGGGTCCCGGACAGCTGAAGCTTTCTTT. This codes for CASSLGSRTAEAFF.

This clonotype appeared a few times. The V gene is TRBV11-2, the J gene TRBJ2-2, with a possible D match to TRBD2 (6 bases). Germline CDR1 is SGHAT and CDR2 is FQNNGV. V shed 1 base and J shed 1 base, with 19 bases lying between them. This CDR3 spans 19 amino acids. The CDR3 bases are TGTGCCAGCAGCTTAGGTCCAGGGACTTATATTTTGAACACCGGGGAGCTGTTTTTT. Its translation is CASSLGPGTYILNTGELFF. Supplemented by reference TRBV11-2 and TRBJ2-2, the full variable domain reads EAGVAQSPRYKIIEKRQSVAFWCNPISGHATLYWYQQILGQGPKLLIQFQNNGVVDDSQLPKDRFSAERLKGVDSTLKIQPAKLEDSAVYLCASSLGPGTYILNTGELFFGEGSRLTVL.

The rearrangement uses TRBV4-2 and TRBJ2-3, with TRBD2 identical over 7 bases. The germline V gene has CDR1 LGHNA and CDR2 YNFKEQ. V shed 3 bases, J shed 4 bases, and the junction held 25 bases outside the gene matches. The length of the CDR3 is 21 residues. The CDR3: CASSQGLAEGLTLHGADTQYF. CDR3 in DNA: TGTGCCAGCAGCCAGGGTCTAGCGGAAGGCTTAACTTTACACGGGGCAGATACGCAGTATTTT.

V gene TRBV27 combines with J gene TRBJ1-2; no clear D. V lost 0 bases and J 1 base, leaving 12 bases between the germline ends. Germline CDR1 is MNHEY and CDR2 is SMNVEV (reference sequence). CDR3 length equals 16 residues. CDR3 sequence: CASSLSTELLNYGYTF. The CDR3 DNA reads TGTGCCAGCAGTTTATCCACAGAACTACTTAACTATGGCTACACCTTC.

This clonotype has more than one count but fewer than ten. The chain carries TRBV5-6 and TRBJ1-1, with D possibly being TRBD1 (6 bases). The CDR3 extends over 14 amino acids. The germline V gene has CDR1 SGHDT and CDR2 YYEEEE. Trimming pared 5 bases from V and 1 base from J, leaving 12 bases between. In nucleotides, the CDR3 is TGTGCCAGCAGTTGGCGGGGGCCGAACACTGAAGCTTTCTTT. It codes for CASSWRGPNTEAFF.

The chain links TRBV7-3 to TRBJ2-2; D is uncertain. The CDR3 runs to 18 residues. Per the germline V gene, CDR1 is SGHTA and CDR2 is FQGTGA. Trimming removed 5 bases from V and 1 base from J, with 20 bases in between. CDR3 nucleotide sequence: TGTGCCAGCAGCACCCCACTCCAGAAAGGAAGGAACACCGGGGAGCTGTTTTTT. Its protein product is CASSTPLQKGRNTGELFF. Full variable domain (remainder filled in from reference TRBV7-3 and TRBJ2-2): GAGVSQTPSNKVTEKGKYVELRCDPISGHTALYWYRQSLGQGPEFLIYFQGTGAADDSGLPNDRFFAVRPEGSVSTLKIQRTERGDSAVYLCASSTPLQKGRNTGELFFGEGSRLTVL.

The chain joins TRBV7-9 to TRBJ2-3, with D possibly matching TRBD2 (6 bases). The CDR3 is made up of 12 amino acids. Germline lookup yields CDR1 SEHNR and CDR2 FQNEAQ (reference sequence). The V gene lost 8 bases and the J gene lost 5 bases, with 11 bases spanning the gap. CDR3 sequence: CASGGVGDTQYF. The CDR3 nucleotides read TGTGCCAGCGGCGGGGTGGGAGATACGCAGTATTTT.

The chain employs TRBV6-6 and TRBJ1-1, with unresolved D. CDR3 length: 15 amino acids. V lost 0 bases to trimming and J lost 4 bases, with 12 bases between them. Per the germline V gene, CDR1 is MNHNY and CDR2 is SVGAGI (reference sequence). CDR3 loop: CASSYSGKGSTEAFF. CDR3 in DNA: TGTGCCAGCAGTTACTCGGGCAAAGGCAGCACTGAAGCTTTCTTT.